The next 21 T cell receptor beta chains were all read from a single sample in a study of neurological immune-mediated disorders. TCRdb redid the calling of the 5' RACE reads with MiXCR, one entry per CDR3 protein. Of tens of thousands of distinct CDR3 sequences listed, 9.5% to 12% are singletons. Time point defined: longitudinal time-point 1 (baseline). The sequenced sample consisted of PBMCs. The receptors here all came from a male donor with HTLV-1-associated myelopathy (HAM/TSP).

This clonotype has a count of ten or more. The chain recombines TRBV6-6 with TRBJ1-4, with D unresolved. This CDR3 spans 12 amino acids. V lost 5 bases and J 14 bases, leaving 15 bases between the germline ends. Germline V lookup: CDR1 MNHNY, CDR2 SVGAGI (reference sequence). CDR3 sequence (DNA): TGTGCCAGCAGTGAACAGTCGAAAGGGCTGTTTTTT. Translated: CASSEQSKGLFF.

This clonotype was recorded many times. This rearrangement joins TRBV18 to TRBJ2-2; TRBD1 is a possible D gene (5 bases). This CDR3 has 14 residues. V lost 3 bases, J lost 3 bases, and 8 bases lay in between. From germline, CDR1 is KGHSH and CDR2 LQKENI. The CDR3 here is CASSPDRYTGELFF. The CDR3 DNA follows: TGTGCCAGCTCACCCGACAGATACACCGGGGAGCTGTTTTTT.

The chain has TRBV7-9 and TRBJ2-7, with D unresolved. From germline, CDR1 is SEHNR and CDR2 FQNEAQ (reference sequence). V was pared by 3 bases and J by 4 bases, with 4 bases between. There are 11 residues in the CDR3. The CDR3, as DNA: TGTGCCAGCAGCTTCAAATACGAGCAGTACTTC. Its translation is CASSFKYEQYF.

This clonotype was seen ten or more times. This sequence joins TRBV28 and TRBJ2-1, with 10 bases aligning to TRBD2. This CDR3 comprises 17 residues. Germline CDR1 is MDHEN and CDR2 is SYDVKM. The junction had 8 bases not matched to a gene; V was cut back by 4 bases and J by 2 bases. The CDR3 nucleotides are TGTGCCAGCAGTTCCAGTTGGACTAGCGGTGCCTACAATGAGCAGTTCTTC. This translates into CASSSSWTSGAYNEQFF.

The table lists this clonotype with many counts. V and J are TRBV5-1 and TRBJ2-2; D may be TRBD1 or TRBD2 (5 bases each). The CDR3 extends over 14 amino acids. CDR1 and CDR2 from the germline V gene are SGHRS and YFSETQ. The ends were cut back, 4 bases at V and 2 bases at J, with 9 bases in the middle. In DNA, the CDR3 is TGCGCCAGCAGCAGGGACGGTAACACCGGGGAGCTGTTTTTT. Protein product: CASSRDGNTGELFF.

This clonotype showed up many times. CDR3 in amino acids: CSVVRGGDTQYF. The CDR3 DNA sequence: TGCAGCGTTGTGCGGGGCGGGGATACGCAGTATTTT. The genes are TRBV29-1 and TRBJ2-3, with D perhaps matching TRBD2 (6 bases). Germline values: CDR1 SQVTM, CDR2 ANQGSEA. The CDR3 extends over 12 amino acids. The ends were cut back, 4 bases at V and 6 bases at J, with 11 bases in the middle.

As for this clonotype: A clone one base away is much larger, so this may be a read error. The J gene is TRBJ2-5, the V gene TRBV20-1, with a weak D call TRBD1 (6 bases). V was cut by 5 bases and J by 4 bases, with 14 bases left in between. Germline loops: CDR1 DFQATT, CDR2 SNEGSKA (reference sequence). The CDR3 length is 13 residues. CDR3 nucleotides: TGCAGTGCTTGGGGACAATACCTAGAGACCCAGTACTTC. This codes for CSAWGQYLETQYF.

Many counts were recorded for this clonotype. The chain employs TRBV6-2 or TRBV6-3 and TRBJ2-2, with TRBD2 matching over 7 bases. V trimming: 0 bases; J trimming: 4 bases; junction bases outside the gene matches: 5. CDR1 is MNHEY and CDR2 is SVGEGT in the germline V gene. The length of the CDR3 is 16 residues. The CDR3 protein is CASSYSRGEITGELFF. The CDR3 DNA reads TGTGCCAGCAGTTACTCTCGGGGGGAAATCACCGGGGAGCTGTTTTTT.

This clonotype has at least ten counts. The genes are TRBV10-3 and TRBJ2-7; 10 bases fit TRBD2. This CDR3 contains 14 residues. Germline-derived CDR1 and CDR2 are ENHRY and SYGVKD. The V segment lost 10 bases and the J segment 3 bases; nucleotides outside the gene matches: 9. The CDR3, as DNA: TGTGCCAGCAGAAAGCTAGCGGGGGACTACGAGCAGTACTTC. It yields the protein CASRKLAGDYEQYF.

At least ten counts were recorded for this clonotype. This chain links TRBV20-1 with TRBJ2-1; 8 bases fit TRBD2. The CDR3 length is 16 residues. The junction had 13 bases not matched to a gene; V was cut back by 0 bases and J by 9 bases. Germline CDR1 DFQATT, CDR2 SNEGSKA (reference sequence). CDR3 coding DNA: TGCAGTGCTAGAGATCGAAGGTTCGGGGGGGACGGTGAGCAGTTCTTC. It codes for CSARDRRFGGDGEQFF.

The J gene is TRBJ2-3, the V gene TRBV7-9; D is possibly TRBD1 or TRBD2 (5 bases each). The CDR3 is made up of 15 amino acids. The germline V gene encodes CDR1 SEHNR and CDR2 FQNEAQ (reference sequence). The ends were cut back, 3 bases at V and 5 bases at J, with 15 bases in the middle. This chain's CDR3 is CASSLVVGDLDTQYF. The DNA for the CDR3 is TGTGCCAGCAGCTTGGTTGTGGGGGATTTAGATACGCAGTATTTT.

The table lists this clonotype with many counts. The chain recombines TRBV4-3 with TRBJ1-6; 9 bases are a match to TRBD1. V trimming: 0 bases; J trimming: 1 base; junction bases outside the gene matches: 10. Germline V gene sequence: CDR1 LGHNA, CDR2 YSLEER. The CDR3 length is 20 residues. The CDR3 region is CASSQDWGTGRRSYNSPLHF. DNA for the CDR3: TGCGCCAGCAGCCAAGATTGGGGGACAGGGCGAAGGTCCTATAATTCACCCCTCCACTTT.

This clonotype was seen ten or more times. This sequence joins TRBV20-1 and TRBJ1-2; 11 bases agree with TRBD1. Losses at the gene ends were 3 bases for V and 8 bases for J; bases not matched to a gene: 8. The CDR3 length is 14 residues. The V gene's germline CDR1 is DFQATT and CDR2 SNEGSKA (reference sequence). CDR3 sequence: CSARAGQGAYGYTF. The CDR3 nucleotides read TGCAGTGCTAGGGCCGGACAGGGGGCCTACGGCTACACCTTC.

As concerns this clonotype: This may stem from a read error, because a much larger clone lies one nucleotide away. The chain joins TRBV9 to TRBJ1-2; the match to TRBD1 covers 8 bases. The germline CDR1 and CDR2 sequences are SGDLS and YYNGEE. The CDR3 runs 14 residues. With V trimmed by 0 bases and J by 6 bases, 4 bases remained unmatched. The CDR3 coding sequence is TGTGCCAGCAGCGTAGGCGCAGGGGGCGATGGCTACACCTTC. It is translated as CASSVGAGGDGYTF.

This chain links TRBV4-3 with TRBJ2-3; TRBD1 might be the D (5 bases). The CDR3 runs to 15 residues. Germline lookup yields CDR1 LGHNA and CDR2 YSLEER. Trimming took off 0 bases at V and 4 bases at J, with 11 bases between the two ends. As DNA, the CDR3 is TGCGCCAGCAGCCAAGATGCTCGACAGTCAGATACGCAGTATTTT. Amino acid sequence: CASSQDARQSDTQYF.

This clonotype was seen ten or more times. The chain combines TRBV9 with TRBJ1-1, with a weak D call TRBD1 (5 bases). The CDR3 length is 15 residues. In germline, CDR1 is SGDLS, CDR2 YYNGEE. V lost 0 bases, J lost 4 bases, and 13 bases lay in between. CDR3: CASSVEFGGSTEAFF. Written as DNA, the CDR3 is TGTGCCAGCAGCGTAGAGTTTGGGGGGAGCACTGAAGCTTTCTTT. Full variable domain (outside the CDR3, taken from reference TRBV9 and TRBJ1-1): DSGVTQTPKHLITATGQRVTLRCSPRSGDLSVYWYQQSLDQGLQFLIQYYNGEERAKGNILERFSAQQFPDLHSELNLSSLELGDSALYFCASSVEFGGSTEAFFGQGTRLTVV.

This clonotype appeared many times. The chain links TRBV9 to TRBJ2-5; 7 bases are shared with TRBD1. This CDR3 comprises 17 residues. Germline-derived CDR1 and CDR2 are SGDLS and YYNGEE. With 0 bases clipped from V and 8 bases from J, the junction kept 16 bases outside the gene matches. CDR3 DNA sequence: TGTGCCAGCAGCGTAGATCCAACGACAGGGCCCCTTAGTACCCAGTACTTC. This translates into CASSVDPTTGPLSTQYF.

This clonotype was counted at least ten times. The chain couples TRBV3-1 to TRBJ1-2, with 8 bases fitting TRBD1. This CDR3 contains 16 residues. With 1 base clipped from V and 8 bases from J, the junction kept 12 bases outside the gene matches. Germline V gene sequence: CDR1 LGHDT, CDR2 YNNKEL (reference sequence). CDR3 bases: TGTGCCAGCAGCCAAGGTCGAGGAATCGGGACAGGCGGCTACACCTTC. Translation gives CASSQGRGIGTGGYTF.

This clonotype was counted ten times or more. This chain uses TRBV20-1 with TRBJ2-7; D gene uncertain. This CDR3 is 12 amino acids long. Trimming took off 3 bases at V and 1 base at J, with 7 bases between the two ends. CDR1 DFQATT and CDR2 SNEGSKA come from the germline V gene (reference sequence). The CDR3 sequence: CSASDRSYEQYF. CDR3 nucleotide sequence: TGCAGTGCTAGTGACCGGTCCTACGAGCAGTACTTC.

The table lists this clonotype with many counts. This rearrangement joins TRBV29-1 to TRBJ2-7; TRBD1 might be the D (6 bases). CDR3 length: 14 amino acids. Between the trimmed V and J ends, which lost 5 bases and 3 bases, there was a span of 17 bases. Germline CDR1 SQVTM, CDR2 ANQGSEA. The CDR3: CSVMTGPGLYEQYF. CDR3 sequence (DNA): TGCAGCGTTATGACAGGCCCAGGGCTCTACGAGCAGTACTTC.

This clonotype was observed at least ten times. The J gene is TRBJ2-5, the V gene TRBV27, with D possibly being TRBD1 (6 bases). V dropped 6 bases and J dropped 4 bases, with 15 bases sitting between them. This CDR3 is 14 amino acids long. Germline V gene data show CDR1 as MNHEY and CDR2 as SMNVEV (reference sequence). The CDR3 DNA follows: TGTGCCAGCAGGGACCTTCAGGGGACAGAGACCCAGTACTTC. Translating it yields CASRDLQGTETQYF.